Listed below are T cell receptor beta chains from one sample, sequenced in a study of T cell repertoires in cytomegalovirus infection. TCRdb fed the reads into MiXCR, producing one record per CDR3 protein. The sample includes approximately 910,000 distinct CDR3 sequences, about a third of them seen just once. The antigens these receptors bind are not known. Sequenced material: cultured CD8+ T cells from PBMCs, taken from culture after CMV antigen stimulation. The receptors come from a human donor in good health (CMV status not recorded). Some clones in this sample may be carry-over from other donors' samples. Each CDR3 is given with its conserved first and last residue. Fields, in order: D gene, clone size, J gene, V gene, CDR3 DNA, CDR3 protein. D genes are given only for firm matches. The size of a clone is reported for some rows only, either as once, few or many, or as a class for expanded clones.

TRBD1 many TRBJ1-5 TRBV7-2 TGTGCCAGCAGCTGGACAGGCCAAAATCAGCCCCAGCATTTT CASSWTGQNQPQHF
TRBD2 few TRBJ2-5 TRBV6-1 TGTGCCAGCAGTGGCCCGTGGGGAGGGAGGGAGACCCAGTACTTC CASSGPWGGRETQYF
- - TRBJ2-3 TRBV6-2/TRBV6-3 TGTGCCAGCAGTTATCGGTTTGGCGTATGGGACCAAGAGGGATTCACAGATACGCAGTATTTT CASSYRFGVWDQEGFTDTQYF
- many TRBJ1-4 TRBV7-6 TGTGCCAGCAGCCCCACCGACAGGAACTTGAACGAAAAACTGTTTTTT CASSPTDRNLNEKLFF
TRBD1 - TRBJ2-5 TRBV24-1 TGTGCCACCAGTGAGGGGGACAGGGACCAAGAGACCCAGTACTTC CATSEGDRDQETQYF
- few TRBJ2-3 TRBV4-2 TGTGCCAGCAGCCAAGATTGGGAGATTCCAACGACAGATACGCAGTATTTT CASSQDWEIPTTDTQYF
- many TRBJ2-3 TRBV7-2 TGTGCCAGCAGCTTACGCGCAGGATATTTCACAGATACGCAGTATTTT CASSLRAGYFTDTQYF
- few TRBJ1-5 TRBV10-3 TGTGCCATCAGTGCGGGACGGGCGGATAGCAATCAGCCCCAGCATTTT CAISAGRADSNQPQHF
- many TRBJ1-5 TRBV7-2 TGTGCCAGCAGCTTAGACGGGACATTTCTTCCCCGCGGGGGCAATCAGCCCCAGCATTTT CASSLDGTFLPRGGNQPQHF
- - TRBJ2-4 TRBV7-9 TGTGCCAGCAGCCCCACCCAGAAGACAGCTTATAAACGAGCCAAAAACATTCAGTACTTC CASSPTQKTAYKRAKNIQYF
- - TRBJ1-1 TRBV7-6 TGTGTCAGCAGCGCCAAAGAGGCGAACACTGAAGCTTTCTTT CVSSAKEANTEAFF
- few TRBJ2-1 TRBV7-3 TGTGCCAGCAGCTTAGACAGCTCCTACAATGAGCAGTTCTTC CASSLDSSYNEQFF
- few TRBJ2-3 TRBV6-1 TGTGCCAGCAGTGAAGCGCCTGCGTCTAGCACAGATACGCAGTATTTT CASSEAPASSTDTQYF
TRBD1 - TRBJ1-6 TRBV4-1 TGCGCCAGCAGCCAAGGGACAGGGGTAGGGTCACCCCTCCACTTT CASSQGTGVGSPLHF
- few TRBJ2-3 TRBV6-5 TGTGCCAGCAGTTACCAAGGACATCTCACAGATACGCAGTATTTT CASSYQGHLTDTQYF
- few TRBJ2-1 TRBV12-3/TRBV12-4 TGTGCCAGCAGTTATTCGGGCAGGGGCGATGAGCAGTTCTTC CASSYSGRGDEQFF
- - TRBJ1-2 TRBV20-1 TGCAGTGCTAAGGGACCAGTTAAAAATGGCTACACCTTC CSAKGPVKNGYTF
- many TRBJ2-2 TRBV19 TGTGCCAGTAGTTGGGGCGGGGTCACCGGGGAGCTGTTTTTT CASSWGGVTGELFF
- - TRBJ2-1 TRBV6-6 TGTGCCAGCAGTTACAAGGGCCCCTCCTACAATGAGCAGTTCTTC CASSYKGPSYNEQFF
TRBD2 few TRBJ2-1 TRBV27 TGTGCCAGCAGTTTGGGACGGGGGGGTGGTAATGAGCAGTTCTTC CASSLGRGGGNEQFF
- - TRBJ1-1 TRBV7-7 TGTGCTAGCAGCCCATTGGTTCCGGTCGGGGCTGAAGCTTTCTTT CASSPLVPVGAEAFF
TRBD2 few TRBJ2-1 TRBV5-1 TGCGCCAGCAGCCCCCTTAGCGGGGGCCCCTACAATGAGCAGTTCTTC CASSPLSGGPYNEQFF